Each of the 7 T cell receptor beta chains below was sequenced from the same sample in a study of preoperative IRX-2 immunotherapy in early breast cancer. Noted treatment: preoperative locoregional IRX-2 cytokine immunotherapy. Using immunoSEQ multiplex PCR, the repertoire was profiled, and TCRdb retains in-frame clones only, with some absent. The profile shows 35,000 to 55,000 clones, about 95% of them singletons. The sequencing here drew on tumor tissue, taken after IRX-2 immunotherapy. These receptors all stem from a human donor with breast cancer.

The J gene is TRBJ2-7, the V gene TRBV5-1; 13 nucleotides align to TRBD2. V lost 0 bases to trimming and J lost 3 bases; unmatched junction nucleotides: 3. The CDR3 extends over 16 amino acids. Germline values: CDR1 SGHRS, CDR2 YFSETQ. CDR3 in DNA: TGCGCCAGCAGCTTGGGCGGGACTAGCGGGGACTACGAGCAGTACTTC. Protein: CASSLGGTSGDYEQYF.

This chain links TRBV30 with TRBJ2-7; D is ambiguous. The CDR3 contains 11 residues. The germline V gene encodes CDR1 GTSNPN and CDR2 SVGIG (reference sequence). V was cut by 3 bases and J by 4 bases, with 7 bases left in between. CDR3 sequence (DNA): TGTGCCTGGAGCAAAGTTTACGAGCAGTACTTC. Residues: CAWSKVYEQYF.

The rearrangement uses TRBV5-1 and TRBJ2-3; the D gene is possibly TRBD2 (7 bases). The V end was cut by 4 bases, the J end by 4 bases, with 13 bases between. The CDR3 consists of 14 residues. Per germline, CDR1 SGHRS and CDR2 YFSETQ. This chain's CDR3 is CASSPGGPADTQYF. In DNA form, the CDR3 reads TGCGCCAGCAGCCCGGGGGGCCCGGCAGATACGCAGTATTTT.

This chain joins TRBV6-5 and TRBJ2-3; the match to TRBD1 covers 7 bases. The CDR3 runs to 11 residues. The trim removed 6 bases at V and 13 bases at J, leaving 7 bases unmatched. Germline CDR1 is MNHEY and CDR2 is SVGAGI. The CDR3 DNA sequence: TGTGCCAGCAGCCCCGGGACAGCTGAGTATTTT. Translated: CASSPGTAEYF.

The CDR3 DNA sequence: TGTGCCAGCTCACCGACGGACGGTTCTGAGACCCAGTACTTC. Protein product: CASSPTDGSETQYF. This rearrangement joins TRBV18 to TRBJ2-5, with D unresolved. The CDR3 has 14 residues. The V gene lost 3 bases and the J gene lost 5 bases, with 13 bases spanning the gap. CDR1 is KGHSH, CDR2 LQKENI, per germline.

The chain uses TRBV4-2 and TRBJ2-3; 8 bases match TRBD1. This CDR3 comprises 14 residues. The germline V gene encodes CDR1 LGHNA and CDR2 YNFKEQ. V lost 4 bases to trimming and J lost 4 bases; unmatched junction nucleotides: 4. In nucleotides, the CDR3 is TGTGCCAGCAGCCGGGACAGGAGGGCAGATACGCAGTATTTT. Protein sequence: CASSRDRRADTQYF.

The rearrangement links TRBV2 to TRBJ1-1; D is perhaps TRBD1 (6 bases). Trimming took off 6 bases at V and 4 bases at J, with 15 bases between the two ends. The V gene's germline CDR1 is SNHLY and CDR2 FYNNEI. The CDR3 runs 14 residues. CDR3 residues: CASRNREWGTEAFF. CDR3 coding DNA: TGTGCCAGCAGAAACAGGGAGTGGGGCACTGAAGCTTTCTTT.